Shown below are 7 T cell receptor beta chains from a single sample sequenced in a study of CD8+CD57+ T cells in acquired aplastic anemia. Those patients picked for sequencing had displayed CD8+CD57+ cell expansion on flow cytometry. The TCR beta profiling, which covered VDJ combination and CDR3 sequence, was carried out using genomic DNA as the template. TCRdb reanalysed the reads using MiXCR and keeps one entry per CDR3 protein. The sample has about 470,000 distinct CDR3 sequences; under 40% are singletons. The sequenced sample was sorted CD4+, CD8+, or CD8+CD57+ T cells (not recorded which) from PBMCs. These receptors all come from a human donor with aplastic anemia.

The J gene is TRBJ2-5, the V gene TRBV7-2; weak D call: TRBD2 (7 bases). The ends were cut back, 5 bases at V and 0 bases at J, with 13 bases in the middle. The CDR3 consists of 15 residues. CDR1 and CDR2 from the germline V gene are SGHTA and FQGNSA. CDR3 DNA sequence: TGTGCCAGCAGCCCCCGGGGGGCTTACCAAGAGACCCAGTACTTC. Encoded protein: CASSPRGAYQETQYF.

CDR3 bases: TGCAGTGCTAGAGTTCCCAGCGGGAGTCTAGAGACCCAGTACTTC. Its protein is CSARVPSGSLETQYF. The genes are TRBV20-1 and TRBJ2-5; 8 bases line up with TRBD2. The J segment lost 4 bases and the V segment lost 1 base, leaving 8 bases of the junction unmatched. The CDR3 extends over 15 amino acids. The germline gives CDR1 DFQATT, CDR2 SNEGSKA (reference sequence).

The genes are TRBV10-1 and TRBJ2-7; D tentatively fits TRBD1 or TRBD2 (6 bases each). Germline CDR1 reads WNHNN; CDR2 reads SYGVQD (reference sequence). The CDR3 extends over 17 amino acids. V lost 2 bases and J lost 6, with 23 bases in between. In nucleotides, the CDR3 is TGCGCCAGCAGTGAGGTGGGAGCGCCATCGGAGGGGGGCGAGCAGTACTTC. Translated, it gives CASSEVGAPSEGGEQYF.

V usage is TRBV6-1 and J usage is TRBJ2-7; 11 bases are a match to TRBD2. J was trimmed by 7 bases and V by 5 bases; bases with no gene match: 4. CDR3 length: 13 residues. Germline CDR1 is MNHNS and CDR2 is SASEGT. CDR3 coding DNA: TGTGCCAGCAGTATCCGACTAGCGGGGGAGCAGTACTTC. It is translated as CASSIRLAGEQYF.

This clonotype appeared a few times. This sequence joins TRBV20-1 and TRBJ1-2; tentatively, D is TRBD1 (6 bases). Germline values: CDR1 DFQATT, CDR2 SNEGSKA (reference sequence). With 3 bases removed from V and 7 bases from J, the gap between germline ends came to 18 bases. This CDR3 region has 14 residues. The CDR3 DNA reads as TGCAGTGCTAGGTTCGGGGGCAGGGGATCTGGCTACACCTTC. As protein: CSARFGGRGSGYTF.

This clonotype was seen at least ten times. The chain is built from TRBV7-2 and TRBJ2-7; 9 bases are a match to TRBD2. Germline V gene sequence: CDR1 SGHTA, CDR2 FQGNSA. The V segment lost 1 base and the J segment 4 bases; nucleotides outside the gene matches: 5. The CDR3 covers 15 residues. This CDR3 is CASSLVPSGTYEQYF. The CDR3 DNA follows: TGTGCCAGCAGCTTAGTCCCTAGCGGGACATACGAGCAGTACTTC.

The chain uses TRBV28 and TRBJ1-5, with 8 bases fitting TRBD1. V trimming: 7 bases; J trimming: 2 bases; junction bases outside the gene matches: 4. This CDR3 has 14 amino acids. Germline CDR1 reads MDHEN; CDR2 reads SYDVKM. The chain's CDR3 is CASTVGQGNQPQHF. CDR3 DNA: TGTGCCAGCACCGTGGGACAGGGCAATCAGCCCCAGCATTTT.